A single sample gave rise to the 8 T cell receptor beta chains below, sequenced in a study of blood T cell repertoires in COVID-19. Only in-frame clones appear in the TCRdb table, and some are missing; sequencing was by immunoSEQ multiplex PCR. The data hold tens of thousands of clones, with 90% observed a single time. Sequenced material: peripheral blood. These receptors originate from a human donor with active COVID-19. The donor label of this sample is uncertain.

This rearrangement joins TRBV27 to TRBJ2-3; the match to TRBD2 covers 9 bases. Germline-derived CDR1 and CDR2 are MNHEY and SMNVEV (reference sequence). V lost 6 bases, J lost 1 base, and 5 bases stayed unmatched. CDR3 length: 15 residues. CDR3 DNA: TGTGCCAGCAGACCGAGACTAGCGGGCACAGATACGCAGTATTTT. Translating gives CASRPRLAGTDTQYF.

This chain joins TRBV4-1 and TRBJ2-7; TRBD2 agrees at 9 bases. With V trimmed by 1 base and J by 4 bases, 8 bases remained unmatched. The length of the CDR3 is 16 residues. The germline V gene has CDR1 MGHRA and CDR2 YSYEKL. CDR3 nucleotide sequence: TGCGCCAGCAGCCAAGCCCTAGCGGGGATACCGTACGAGCAGTACTTC. Its protein is CASSQALAGIPYEQYF.

The chain recombines TRBV19 with TRBJ2-1; no definite D call. The V end was cut by 6 bases, the J end by 0 bases, with 12 bases between. The CDR3 spans 15 residues. Germline V gives CDR1 LNHDA, CDR2 SQIVND (reference sequence). CDR3 region: CASRDSSSSYNEQFF. The CDR3 bases are TGTGCCAGTAGAGATAGCTCAAGCTCCTACAATGAGCAGTTCTTC.

This clone was observed once. The genes are TRBV28 and TRBJ2-7, with 8 bases aligning to TRBD1. The CDR3 sequence is 12 residues long. V was pared by 6 bases and J by 9 bases, with 7 bases of the junction left unmatched. Germline CDR1 MDHEN, CDR2 SYDVKM. CDR3 amino acids: CASSRTGYGQYF. The CDR3 region has the DNA TGTGCCAGCAGCCGGACAGGGTATGGGCAGTACTTC. The complete variable domain, with remaining parts taken from reference TRBV28 and TRBJ2-7, reads DVKVTQSSRYLVKRTGEKVFLECVQDMDHENMFWYRQDPGLGLRLIYFSYDVKMKEKGDIPEGYSVSREKKERFSLILESASTNQTSMYLCASSRTGYGQYFGPGTRLTVT.

The gene calls are TRBV12-3 or TRBV12-4 and TRBJ1-2; D is uncertain. V was trimmed by 3 bases and J by 1 base, leaving 6 bases between them. CDR3 length: 13 amino acids. CDR3 region: CASSFEDNYGYTF. The CDR3 nucleotides read TGTGCCAGCAGTTTCGAGGATAACTATGGCTACACCTTC.

This clone was counted once. The chain joins TRBV4-2 to TRBJ1-6, with D perhaps matching TRBD1 (5 bases). V was cut by 0 bases and J by 7 bases, with 13 bases left in between. CDR1 is LGHNA, CDR2 YNFKEQ, per germline. This CDR3 region has 16 residues. The CDR3 nucleotides read TGTGCCAGCAGCCAAGATCCTCAGGGTTCCAATTCACCCCTCCACTTT. It encodes CASSQDPQGSNSPLHF.

This sequence joins TRBV9 and TRBJ2-1; D may be TRBD2 (6 bases). Trimming removed 0 bases from V and 7 bases from J, with 14 bases in between. Looked up from germline, CDR1 is SGDLS and CDR2 is YYNGEE. The CDR3 contains 15 residues. The CDR3 here is CASSVAGRGWNEQFF. In DNA, the CDR3 is TGTGCCAGCAGCGTAGCCGGGAGAGGATGGAATGAGCAGTTCTTC.

This chain connects TRBV19 to TRBJ2-3; 14 positions agree with TRBD2. CDR1 is LNHDA and CDR2 is SQIVND in the germline V gene (reference sequence). V gave up 0 bases and J gave up 2 bases; unmatched junction bases: 10. The CDR3 sequence is 20 residues long. CDR3 sequence: CASSIEMGTSGRGITDTQYF. CDR3 bases: TGTGCCAGTAGTATAGAAATGGGGACTAGCGGGAGAGGGATCACAGATACGCAGTATTTT.